Listed here are 28 T cell receptor beta chains from one sample, sequenced in a study of blood T cell repertoires in COVID-19. This table comes from immunoSEQ multiplex PCR, and its TCRdb copy is limited to in-frame clones, with some not included. This sample has roughly 150,000 clones, with more than 75% found just once. The sequencing input was PBMCs or T cells enriched from blood (not recorded which). These receptors came from a man aged 40-55 years who had recovered from COVID-19.

The chain uses TRBV15 and TRBJ1-3; perhaps TRBD1 as D (5 bases). The CDR3 loop spans 15 amino acids. CDR1 LNHNV and CDR2 YYDKDF come from the germline V gene (reference sequence). Deletions cut 5 bases from V and 4 bases from J, with 15 bases between. CDR3 DNA sequence: TGTGCCACCAGCCCTTCGGCGGGGCCCGGAAACACCATATATTTT. It encodes CATSPSAGPGNTIYF.

The J gene is TRBJ1-5, the V gene TRBV19; D perhaps matches TRBD1 (5 bases). CDR1 is LNHDA and CDR2 is SQIVND in the germline V gene (reference sequence). V lost 5 bases and J 6 bases, leaving 14 bases between the germline ends. This CDR3 is built from 14 residues. The DNA for the CDR3 is TGTGCCAGTAGTGGGACTGGGGGGGGTCAGCCCCAGCATTTT. This sequence encodes CASSGTGGGQPQHF.

This chain joins TRBV19 and TRBJ1-2; maybe TRBD1 (6 bases). This CDR3 is 12 amino acids long. Germline assignment: CDR1 LNHDA and CDR2 SQIVND (reference sequence). V dropped 7 bases and J dropped 4 bases, with 10 bases sitting between them. The CDR3 DNA reads TGTGCCAGTAACACAGGGACCTATGGCTACACCTTC. This encodes CASNTGTYGYTF.

The chain joins TRBV9 to TRBJ1-2; 7 bases align to TRBD1. The CDR3 length is 14 residues. Germline CDR1 is SGDLS and CDR2 is YYNGEE. V lost 3 bases, J lost 7 bases, and 9 bases stayed unmatched. CDR3 sequence reads: CASSATKGAGGYTF. For the CDR3, the DNA is TGTGCCAGCAGCGCGACGAAGGGGGCGGGTGGCTACACCTTC. Drawing the rest from reference TRBV9 and TRBJ1-2, the complete variable domain is DSGVTQTPKHLITATGQRVTLRCSPRSGDLSVYWYQQSLDQGLQFLIQYYNGEERAKGNILERFSAQQFPDLHSELNLSSLELGDSALYFCASSATKGAGGYTFGSGTRLTVV.

This chain joins TRBV11-2 and TRBJ1-1; no clear D gene. The CDR3 is 11 amino acids. The V gene lost 1 base and the J gene lost 5 bases, with 2 bases spanning the gap. Germline CDR1 and CDR2: SGHAT and FQNNGV. CDR3 region: CASSLATEAFF. CDR3 sequence (DNA): TGTGCCAGCAGCTTAGCGACTGAAGCTTTCTTT.

This chain uses TRBV7-6 with TRBJ2-3; D not resolved. The CDR3 has 16 residues. With 2 bases removed from V and 0 bases from J, the gap between germline ends came to 12 bases. Germline V CDR1 and CDR2: SGHVS, FNYEAQ. CDR3 sequence (DNA): TGTGCCAGCAGCTTACATAGTGGAGTTAGCACAGATACGCAGTATTTT. Protein: CASSLHSGVSTDTQYF.

Concerning this clone itself: Other DNA sequences within the sample encode an identical CDR3. V and J are TRBV18 and TRBJ1-2, with TRBD1 identical over 11 bases. The CDR3 sequence is 13 residues long. The V segment lost 6 bases and the J segment 6 bases; nucleotides outside the gene matches: 3. Germline values: CDR1 KGHSH, CDR2 LQKENI. DNA for the CDR3: TGTGCCAGCTCCCCGGGACAGGGGGATGGCTACACCTTC. Translated: CASSPGQGDGYTF.

This clone showed up just a few times. CDR3 loop: CASSTTGTRYEQYF. The CDR3 DNA is TGTGCCAGTAGTACGACAGGGACTCGCTACGAGCAGTACTTC. The chain employs TRBV19 and TRBJ2-7; D possibly corresponds to TRBD1 (7 bases). V was pared by 4 bases and J by 3 bases, with 13 bases between. The CDR3 length is 14 residues. Germline V gene data show CDR1 as LNHDA and CDR2 as SQIVND (reference sequence). The full variable domain, in which reference TRBV19 and TRBJ2-7 provide the parts outside the CDR3, is DGGITQSPKYLFRKEGQNVTLSCEQNLNHDAMYWYRQDPGQGLRLIYYSQIVNDFQKGDIAEGYSVSREKKESFPLTVTSAQKNPTAFYLCASSTTGTRYEQYFGPGTRLTVT.

The CDR3 sequence is CASSVGEGASVGYTF. The CDR3, as DNA: TGTGCCAGCAGTGTTGGAGAGGGGGCATCGGTCGGCTACACCTTC. The chain carries TRBV2 and TRBJ1-2; 7 positions agree with TRBD1. The CDR3 spans 15 residues. The germline V gene encodes CDR1 SNHLY and CDR2 FYNNEI. V dropped 4 bases and J dropped 8; count of bases not matched to a gene: 13.

The chain's CDR3 is CASSLGPVPHEQFF. CDR3 DNA: TGTGCCAGCAGCTTAGGCCCAGTACCCCATGAGCAGTTCTTC. The V gene is TRBV11-1, the J gene TRBJ2-1; D is unresolved. V was shortened by 1 base and J by 8 bases, with 12 bases between the two germline ends. Germline V gives CDR1 SGHAT, CDR2 FQDESV (reference sequence). The CDR3 is made up of 14 amino acids.

This chain links TRBV6-1 with TRBJ1-5; 7 nucleotides match TRBD1. Germline V CDR1 and CDR2: MNHNS, SASEGT. The CDR3 runs to 14 residues. V gave up 3 bases and J gave up 4 bases; unmatched junction bases: 3. CDR3 residues: CASSEDRRNQPQHF. CDR3 coding DNA: TGTGCCAGCAGTGAGGACAGGCGGAATCAGCCCCAGCATTTT.

This rearrangement joins TRBV7-6 to TRBJ2-1, with 8 nucleotides matching TRBD2. CDR3 length equals 20 residues. Per the germline V gene, CDR1 is SGHVS and CDR2 is FNYEAQ. The V gene end was trimmed by 3 bases and the J gene end by 3 bases; junction bases not matched to a gene: 19. The CDR3 region has the DNA TGTGCCAGCAGCTTTACTAGCGGCCATCCGGCCCCAACTATCTACAATGAGCAGTTCTTC. Residues: CASSFTSGHPAPTIYNEQFF.

The chain uses TRBV29-1 and TRBJ1-2, with D tentatively TRBD1 (5 bases). Trimming removed 3 bases at V and 7 bases at J, with 18 bases between. The V gene's germline CDR1 is SQVTM and CDR2 ANQGSEA. This CDR3 is built from 14 residues. The CDR3 is CSVETPRYQGGYTF. In nucleotides, the CDR3 is TGCAGCGTTGAGACCCCTCGATATCAGGGTGGCTACACCTTC.

The chain has TRBV6-5 and TRBJ1-1; 9 bases map to TRBD1. CDR3 length: 14 amino acids. Trimming at V came to 10 bases and at J to 2 bases, leaving 8 bases not matched to a gene. Germline-derived CDR1 and CDR2 are MNHEY and SVGAGI. CDR3 coding DNA: TGTGCCACCAAGTGGACAGGGGATAACACTGAAGCTTTCTTT. It is translated as CATKWTGDNTEAFF.

This clone was observed a few times. The J gene is TRBJ1-1, the V gene TRBV10-1; TRBD1 agrees at 9 bases. This CDR3 contains 13 residues. CDR1 and CDR2 (germline): WNHNN, SYGVQD (reference sequence). The V gene end was trimmed by 6 bases and the J gene end by 5 bases; junction bases not matched to a gene: 4. CDR3 DNA: TGCGCCAGCAGCTACGACAGGGGGACTGAAGCTTTCTTT. It codes for CASSYDRGTEAFF.

The chain combines TRBV6-5 with TRBJ1-5, with 9 bases identical to TRBD1. Per the germline V gene, CDR1 is MNHEY and CDR2 is SVGAGI. V lost 5 bases, J lost 7 bases, and 6 bases stayed unmatched. CDR3 length: 14 amino acids. The CDR3 DNA reads as TGTGCCAGCAGTCCGGGACAGGGAGGGCAGCCCCAGCATTTT. Its protein is CASSPGQGGQPQHF.

V gene TRBV5-1 combines with J gene TRBJ2-1, with a possible D match to TRBD2 (8 bases). V shed 3 bases and J shed 10 bases, with 20 bases lying between them. CDR3 length: 15 amino acids. Germline CDR1 is SGHRS and CDR2 is YFSETQ. In DNA, the CDR3 is TGCGCCAGCAGCTATTCCGGGACAGCGGGAGCAGAGCAGTTCTTC. Its translation is CASSYSGTAGAEQFF.

The chain carries TRBV10-2 and TRBJ2-5, with 10 positions matching TRBD2. Germline V gives CDR1 WSHSY, CDR2 SAAADI. The CDR3 is made up of 14 amino acids. J gave up 7 bases and V 8 bases, and 10 bases lay outside the gene matches. The CDR3 bases are TGCGCCAGCCGAAGCGGGGGGGCCTCAGGGACCCAGTACTTC. Its translation: CASRSGGASGTQYF.

The genes are TRBV10-2 and TRBJ2-4; 10 nucleotides align to TRBD1. V trimming: 4 bases; J trimming: 1 base; junction bases outside the gene matches: 4. The length of the CDR3 is 16 residues. Germline CDR1 WSHSY, CDR2 SAAADI. CDR3 sequence reads: CASSGDRGLAKNIQYF. CDR3 nucleotide sequence: TGCGCCAGCAGTGGGGACAGGGGTTTGGCCAAAAACATTCAGTACTTC.

This chain connects TRBV5-1 to TRBJ1-2; TRBD1 matches at 7 bases. Germline CDR1 is SGHRS and CDR2 is YFSETQ. V was pared by 2 bases and J by 6 bases, with 4 bases of the junction left unmatched. The CDR3 extends over 13 amino acids. CDR3 loop: CASSFDREDGYTF. The CDR3 nucleotides read TGCGCCAGCAGCTTCGACAGGGAAGATGGCTACACCTTC.

The chain uses TRBV21-1 and TRBJ1-2; the listed D gene, TRBD1, was not tested against the DNA. TRBV21-1 is a pseudogene locus. There are 15 residues in the CDR3. CDR3 amino acids: CASSKAGQGRPGYTF. The CDR3 bases are TGTGCCAGCAGCAAAGCGGGACAGGGACGGCCTGGCTACACCTTC.

The chain recombines TRBV27 with TRBJ2-7, with 11 bases aligning to TRBD1. The CDR3 contains 14 residues. V gave up 6 bases and J gave up 4 bases; unmatched junction bases: 5. The germline V gene has CDR1 MNHEY and CDR2 SMNVEV (reference sequence). CDR3: CASSRTGGLYEQYF. CDR3 DNA: TGTGCCAGCAGCCGGACAGGGGGCTTGTACGAGCAGTACTTC.

This chain links TRBV19 with TRBJ2-1, with D possibly matching TRBD2 (5 bases). This CDR3 spans 15 amino acids. Germline loops: CDR1 LNHDA, CDR2 SQIVND (reference sequence). Trimming shortened V by 2 bases and J by 4 bases, and 12 bases separated the two germline ends. The CDR3 sequence: CASSIFGSGYNEQFF. CDR3 sequence (DNA): TGTGCCAGTAGTATATTCGGGTCGGGGTACAATGAGCAGTTCTTC.

The J gene is TRBJ1-1, the V gene TRBV5-6, with 9 bases matching TRBD1. The CDR3 contains 15 residues. J was trimmed by 5 bases and V by 4 bases; bases with no gene match: 9. Per germline, CDR1 SGHDT and CDR2 YYEEEE. The CDR3 bases are TGTGCCAGCAGCGGAGCCGGGACAGGGTGGACTGAAGCTTTCTTT. Protein: CASSGAGTGWTEAFF.

The V call is TRBV5-1, the J call TRBJ1-2; TRBD1 aligns across 9 bases. Germline V gene lookup returns CDR1 SGHRS and CDR2 YFSETQ. The ends lost 4 bases at V and 3 bases at J; junction bases unmatched: 10. There are 16 residues in the CDR3. This chain's CDR3 is CASSQYRGPIDYGYTF. Here the CDR3 DNA reads TGCGCCAGCAGCCAATACAGGGGGCCCATTGACTATGGCTACACCTTC.

The V gene is TRBV12-3 or TRBV12-4, the J gene TRBJ1-1; 8 bases line up with TRBD1. The CDR3 spans 13 residues. The V and J ends lost 4 bases and 4 bases, in that order; junction bases with no gene match: 2. The CDR3 DNA follows: TGTGCCAGCAGTTCGGGACAGGCCACTGAAGCTTTCTTT. Translation gives CASSSGQATEAFF.

This chain connects TRBV29-1 to TRBJ1-2; D ambiguous. The CDR3 sequence is 14 residues long. Between the trimmed V and J ends, which lost 3 bases and 1 base, there was a span of 12 bases. Germline CDR1 SQVTM, CDR2 ANQGSEA. The chain's CDR3 is CSVDEGGFNYGYTF. The DNA of the CDR3 is TGCAGCGTTGACGAGGGTGGCTTTAACTATGGCTACACCTTC.

This clone was observed once. CDR3 in DNA: TGTGCCAGCAGCAGGGCGGGGGGGAGGAATGAGCAGTTCTTC. It encodes CASSRAGGRNEQFF. The chain combines TRBV7-2 with TRBJ2-1; TRBD2 aligns across 9 bases. Germline values: CDR1 SGHTA, CDR2 FQGNSA. This CDR3 is 14 amino acids long. V shed 5 bases, J shed 7 bases, and the junction held 6 bases outside the gene matches.